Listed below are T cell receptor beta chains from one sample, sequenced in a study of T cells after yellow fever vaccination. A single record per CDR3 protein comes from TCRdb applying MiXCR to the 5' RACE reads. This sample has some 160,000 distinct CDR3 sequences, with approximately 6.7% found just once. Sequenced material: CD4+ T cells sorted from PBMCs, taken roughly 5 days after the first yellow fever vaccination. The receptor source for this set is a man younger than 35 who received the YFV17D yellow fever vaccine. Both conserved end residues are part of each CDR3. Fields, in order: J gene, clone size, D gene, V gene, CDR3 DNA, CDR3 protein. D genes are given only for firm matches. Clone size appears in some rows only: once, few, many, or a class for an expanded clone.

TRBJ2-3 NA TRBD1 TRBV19 TGTGCCAGTAGTGGGACAGGGAGGGGGGAAGATACGCAGTATTTT CASSGTGRGEDTQYF
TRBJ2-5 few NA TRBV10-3 TGTGCCATTGGCGGGCTTCAAGAGACCCAGTACTTC CAIGGLQETQYF
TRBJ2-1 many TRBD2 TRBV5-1 TGCGCCAGCAGGACTAGCGGGGGGATTTACAATGAGCAGTTCTTC CASRTSGGIYNEQFF
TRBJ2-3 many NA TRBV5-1 TGCGCCAGCAGCTTGGCCGGGAACACAGATACGCAGTATTTT CASSLAGNTDTQYF
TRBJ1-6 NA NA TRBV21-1 TGTGCCAGCAACCTAACGGACAGTAGTGATTCACCCCTCCACTTT CASNLTDSSDSPLHF
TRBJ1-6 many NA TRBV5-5 TGTGCCAGCAGCTTGAAAGGACAGCTAAATTCACCCCTCCACTTT CASSLKGQLNSPLHF
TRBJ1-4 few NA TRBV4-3 TGCGCCAGCAGACACTCCGATGAAAAACTGTTTTTT CASRHSDEKLFF
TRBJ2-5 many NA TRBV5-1 TGCGCCAGCAGCTTGGCACTAGGACCGGCGACACAAGAGACCCAGTACTTC CASSLALGPATQETQYF
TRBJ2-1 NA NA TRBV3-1 TGTGCCACCGGACAGTACAATGAGCAGTTCTTC CATGQYNEQFF
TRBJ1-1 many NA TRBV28 TGTGCCAGCAGCCCCCAACAGGGTTCCATGAACACTGAAGCTTTCTTT CASSPQQGSMNTEAFF
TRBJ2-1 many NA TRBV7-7 TGTGCCAGCAGCTTAGGGGGCCCAGGGGCAAATGAGCAGTTCTTC CASSLGGPGANEQFF